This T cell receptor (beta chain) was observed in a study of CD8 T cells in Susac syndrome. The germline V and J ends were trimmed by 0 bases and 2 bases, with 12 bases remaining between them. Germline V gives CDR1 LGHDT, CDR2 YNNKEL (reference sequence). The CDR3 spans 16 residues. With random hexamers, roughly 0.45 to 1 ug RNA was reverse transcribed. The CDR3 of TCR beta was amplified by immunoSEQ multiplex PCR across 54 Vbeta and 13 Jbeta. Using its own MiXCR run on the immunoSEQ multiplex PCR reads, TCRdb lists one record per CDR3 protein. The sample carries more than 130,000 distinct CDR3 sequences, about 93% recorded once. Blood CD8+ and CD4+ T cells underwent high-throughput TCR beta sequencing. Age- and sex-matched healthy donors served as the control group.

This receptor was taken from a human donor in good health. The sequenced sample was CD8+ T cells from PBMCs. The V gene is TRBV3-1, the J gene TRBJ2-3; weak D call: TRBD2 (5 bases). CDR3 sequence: CASSQDAGVNTDTQYF. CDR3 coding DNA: TGTGCCAGCAGCCAAGATGCCGGGGTCAACACAGATACGCAGTATTTT.